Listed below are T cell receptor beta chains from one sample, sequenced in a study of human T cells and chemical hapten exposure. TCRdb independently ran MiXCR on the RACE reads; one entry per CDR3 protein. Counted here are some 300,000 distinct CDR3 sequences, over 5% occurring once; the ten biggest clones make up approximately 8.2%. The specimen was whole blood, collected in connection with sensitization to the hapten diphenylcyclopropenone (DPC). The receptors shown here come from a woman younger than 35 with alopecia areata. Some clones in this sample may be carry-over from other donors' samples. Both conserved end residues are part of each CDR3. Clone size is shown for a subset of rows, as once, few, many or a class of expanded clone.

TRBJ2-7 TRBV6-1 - CASSLDEDREYF
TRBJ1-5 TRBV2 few CASSLNRGNQPQHF
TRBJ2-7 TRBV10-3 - CAISEGDGRYF
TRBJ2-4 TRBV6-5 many CASSSPLGGPFYF
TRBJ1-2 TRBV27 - CASSLGQGVTYGYTF
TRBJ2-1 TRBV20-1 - CSARDGGLAGVSSYNEQFF
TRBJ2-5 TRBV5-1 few CASSLRGQGAPETQYF
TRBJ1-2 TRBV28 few CASTKGGIGYGYTF
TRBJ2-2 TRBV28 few CASSLQSGELFF
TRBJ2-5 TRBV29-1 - CSAVGSGGGETQYF
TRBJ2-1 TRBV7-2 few CASSSSGYIEQFF
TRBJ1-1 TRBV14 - CASSQDLGQLEAFF
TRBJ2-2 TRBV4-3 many CASSQATNTGELFF
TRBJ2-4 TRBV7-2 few CASSLVWLTREAKNIQYF
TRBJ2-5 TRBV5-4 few CASSRLGGGIQETQYF
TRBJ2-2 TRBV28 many CASSLSGGTGELFF
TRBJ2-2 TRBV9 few CASSPRTPSLLNTGELFF